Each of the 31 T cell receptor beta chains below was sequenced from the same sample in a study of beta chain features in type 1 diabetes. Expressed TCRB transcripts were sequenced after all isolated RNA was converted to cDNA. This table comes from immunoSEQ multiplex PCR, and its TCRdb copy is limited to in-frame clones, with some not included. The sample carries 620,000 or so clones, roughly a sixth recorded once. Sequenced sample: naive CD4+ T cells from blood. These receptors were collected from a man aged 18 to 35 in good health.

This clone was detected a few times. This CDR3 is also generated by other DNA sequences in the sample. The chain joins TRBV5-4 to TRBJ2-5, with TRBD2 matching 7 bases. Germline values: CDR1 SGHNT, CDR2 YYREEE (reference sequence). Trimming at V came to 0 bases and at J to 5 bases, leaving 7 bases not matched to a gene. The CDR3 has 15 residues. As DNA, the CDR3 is TGTGCCAGCAGCTTGGATCGACTAGCTGGGGAGACCCAGTACTTC. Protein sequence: CASSLDRLAGETQYF.

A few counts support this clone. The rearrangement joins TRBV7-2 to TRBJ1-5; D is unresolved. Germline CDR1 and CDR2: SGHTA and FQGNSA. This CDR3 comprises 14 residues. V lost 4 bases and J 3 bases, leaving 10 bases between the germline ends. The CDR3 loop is CASSSGSFNQPQHF. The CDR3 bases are TGTGCCAGCAGCTCTGGCAGTTTCAATCAGCCCCAGCATTTT.

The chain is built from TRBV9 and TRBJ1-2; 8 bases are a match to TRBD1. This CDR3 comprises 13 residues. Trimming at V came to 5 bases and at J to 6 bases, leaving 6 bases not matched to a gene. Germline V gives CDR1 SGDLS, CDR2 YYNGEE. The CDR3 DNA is TGTGCCAGCAGGGACAGGGCGTCCCATGGCTACACCTTC. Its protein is CASRDRASHGYTF.

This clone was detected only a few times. CDR3 nucleotide sequence: TGTGCCTGGAGTTTGGACTTTAACACCGGGGAGCTGTTTTTT. As protein: CAWSLDFNTGELFF. This chain connects TRBV30 to TRBJ2-2; TRBD2 might be the D (5 bases). Germline V CDR1 and CDR2: GTSNPN, SVGIG (reference sequence). The CDR3 runs 14 residues. Trimming stripped 2 bases from V and 2 bases from J, with 9 bases between. Together with reference TRBV30 and TRBJ2-2, the CDR3 gives the full variable domain: SQTIHQWPATLVQPVGSPLSLECTVEGTSNPNLYWYRQAAGRGLQLLFYSVGIGQISSEVPQNLSASRPQDRQFILSSKKLLLSDSGFYLCAWSLDFNTGELFFGEGSRLTVL.

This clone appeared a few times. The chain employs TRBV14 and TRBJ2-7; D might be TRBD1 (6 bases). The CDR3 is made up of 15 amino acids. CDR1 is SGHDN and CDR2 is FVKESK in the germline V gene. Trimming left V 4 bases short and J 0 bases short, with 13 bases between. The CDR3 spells CASSPWTVSSYEQYF. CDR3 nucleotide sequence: TGTGCCAGCAGCCCATGGACAGTCAGCTCCTACGAGCAGTACTTC.

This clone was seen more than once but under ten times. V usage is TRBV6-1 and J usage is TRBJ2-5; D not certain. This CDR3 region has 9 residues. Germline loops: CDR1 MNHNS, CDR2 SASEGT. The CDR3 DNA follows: TGTGGGAGAAGAGAGACCCAGTACTTC. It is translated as CGRRETQYF.

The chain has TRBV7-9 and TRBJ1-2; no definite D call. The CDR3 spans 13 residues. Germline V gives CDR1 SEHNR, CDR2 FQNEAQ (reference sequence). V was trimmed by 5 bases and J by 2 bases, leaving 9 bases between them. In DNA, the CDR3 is TGTGCCAGCAGCCCTTACCAGAACTATGGCTACACCTTC. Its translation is CASSPYQNYGYTF.

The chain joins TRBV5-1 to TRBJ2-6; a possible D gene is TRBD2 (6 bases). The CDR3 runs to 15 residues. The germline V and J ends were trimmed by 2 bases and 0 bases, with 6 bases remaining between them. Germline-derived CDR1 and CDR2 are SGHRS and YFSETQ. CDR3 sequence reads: CASSFGSSGANVLTF. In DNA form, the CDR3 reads TGCGCCAGCAGCTTCGGGAGCTCTGGGGCCAACGTCCTGACTTTC.

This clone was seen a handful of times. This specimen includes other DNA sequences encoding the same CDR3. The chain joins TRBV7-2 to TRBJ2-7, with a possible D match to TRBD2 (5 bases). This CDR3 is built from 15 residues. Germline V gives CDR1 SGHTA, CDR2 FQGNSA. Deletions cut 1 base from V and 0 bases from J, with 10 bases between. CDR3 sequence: CASSLVGGSSYEQYF. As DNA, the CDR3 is TGTGCCAGCAGCTTAGTCGGAGGTAGCTCCTACGAGCAGTACTTC.

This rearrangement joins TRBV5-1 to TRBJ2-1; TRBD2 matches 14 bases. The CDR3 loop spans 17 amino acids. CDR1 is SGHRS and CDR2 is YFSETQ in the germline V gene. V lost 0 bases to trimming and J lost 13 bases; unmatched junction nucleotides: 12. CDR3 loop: CASSLGLAGGPRLGQFF. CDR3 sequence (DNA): TGCGCCAGCAGCTTGGGACTAGCGGGAGGGCCGAGGTTGGGACAGTTCTTC.

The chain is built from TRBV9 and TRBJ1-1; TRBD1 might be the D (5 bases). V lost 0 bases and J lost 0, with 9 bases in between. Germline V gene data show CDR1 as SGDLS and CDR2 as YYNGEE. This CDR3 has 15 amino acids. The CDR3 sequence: CASSVGGPMNTEAFF. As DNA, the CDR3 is TGTGCCAGCAGCGTAGGGGGACCCATGAACACTGAAGCTTTCTTT. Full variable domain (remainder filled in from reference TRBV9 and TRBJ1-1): DSGVTQTPKHLITATGQRVTLRCSPRSGDLSVYWYQQSLDQGLQFLIQYYNGEERAKGNILERFSAQQFPDLHSELNLSSLELGDSALYFCASSVGGPMNTEAFFGQGTRLTVV.

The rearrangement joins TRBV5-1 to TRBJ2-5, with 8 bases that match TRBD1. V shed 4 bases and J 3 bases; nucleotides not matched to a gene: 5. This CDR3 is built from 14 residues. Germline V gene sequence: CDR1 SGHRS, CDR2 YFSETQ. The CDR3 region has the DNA TGCGCCAGCAGCGAGCAGGGGGCGGAAGAGACCCAGTACTTC. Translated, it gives CASSEQGAEETQYF. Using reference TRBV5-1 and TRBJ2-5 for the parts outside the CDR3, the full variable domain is KAGVTQTPRYLIKTRGQQVTLSCSPISGHRSVSWYQQTPGQGLQFLFEYFSETQRNKGNFPGRFSGRQFSNSRSEMNVSTLELGDSALYLCASSEQGAEETQYFGPGTRLLVL.

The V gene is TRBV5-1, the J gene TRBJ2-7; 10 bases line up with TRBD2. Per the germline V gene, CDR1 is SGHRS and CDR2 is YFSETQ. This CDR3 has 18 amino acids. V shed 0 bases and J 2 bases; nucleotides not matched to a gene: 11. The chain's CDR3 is CASSLAPSGREAPYEQYF. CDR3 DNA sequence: TGCGCCAGCAGCTTGGCGCCTAGCGGGAGAGAAGCCCCCTACGAGCAGTACTTC.

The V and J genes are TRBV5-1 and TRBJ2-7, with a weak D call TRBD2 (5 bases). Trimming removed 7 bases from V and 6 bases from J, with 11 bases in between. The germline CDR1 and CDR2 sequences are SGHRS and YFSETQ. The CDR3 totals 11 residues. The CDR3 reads CASQRDAEQYF. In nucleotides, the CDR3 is TGCGCCAGCCAGAGGGATGCCGAGCAGTACTTC.

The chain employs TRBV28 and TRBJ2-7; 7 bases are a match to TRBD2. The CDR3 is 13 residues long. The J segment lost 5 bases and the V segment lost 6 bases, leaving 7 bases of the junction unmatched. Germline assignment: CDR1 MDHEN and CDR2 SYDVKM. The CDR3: CASRGEGTHEQYF. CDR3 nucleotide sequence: TGTGCCAGCAGGGGGGAGGGTACCCACGAGCAGTACTTC.

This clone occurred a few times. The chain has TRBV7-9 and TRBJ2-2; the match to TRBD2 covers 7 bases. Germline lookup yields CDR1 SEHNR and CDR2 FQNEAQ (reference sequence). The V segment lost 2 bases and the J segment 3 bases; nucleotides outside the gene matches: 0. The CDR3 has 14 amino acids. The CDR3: CASSLTSDTGELFF. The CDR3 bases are TGTGCCAGCAGCTTAACTAGCGACACCGGGGAGCTGTTTTTT.

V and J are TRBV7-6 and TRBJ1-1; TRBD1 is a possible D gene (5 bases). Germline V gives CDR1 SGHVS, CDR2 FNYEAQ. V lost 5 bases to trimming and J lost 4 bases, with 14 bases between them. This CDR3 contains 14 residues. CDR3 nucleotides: TGTGCCAGCAGCCCCGGGCAGGGCGGCACTGAAGCTTTCTTT. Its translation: CASSPGQGGTEAFF.

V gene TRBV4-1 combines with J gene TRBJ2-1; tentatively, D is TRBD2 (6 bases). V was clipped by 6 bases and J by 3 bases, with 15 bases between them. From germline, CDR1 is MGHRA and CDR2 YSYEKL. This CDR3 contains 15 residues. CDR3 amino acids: CASSPLPGLYNEQFF. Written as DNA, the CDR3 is TGCGCCAGCAGTCCTTTACCGGGACTCTACAATGAGCAGTTCTTC.

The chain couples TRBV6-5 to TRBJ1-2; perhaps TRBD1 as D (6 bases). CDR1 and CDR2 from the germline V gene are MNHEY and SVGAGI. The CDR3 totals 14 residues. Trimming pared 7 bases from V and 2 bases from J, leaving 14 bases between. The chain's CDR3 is CASTTGPMNYGYTF. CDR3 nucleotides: TGTGCCAGCACTACAGGGCCTATGAACTATGGCTACACCTTC.

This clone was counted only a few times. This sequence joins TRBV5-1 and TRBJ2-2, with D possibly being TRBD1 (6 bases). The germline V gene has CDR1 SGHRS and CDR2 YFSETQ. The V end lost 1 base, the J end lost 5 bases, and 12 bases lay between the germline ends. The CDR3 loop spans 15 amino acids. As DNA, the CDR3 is TGCGCCAGCAGCTTGATGGGACACCTAACCGGGGAGCTGTTTTTT. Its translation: CASSLMGHLTGELFF.

The CDR3 protein is CASSYDARAGELFF. Written as DNA, the CDR3 is TGTGCCAGCAGCTACGACGCCAGAGCCGGGGAGCTGTTTTTT. J is TRBJ2-2 and V is TRBV7-9; D is unresolved. This CDR3 is 14 amino acids long. Per the germline V gene, CDR1 is SEHNR and CDR2 is FQNEAQ (reference sequence). The V end lost 4 bases, the J end lost 6 bases, and 12 bases lay between the germline ends.

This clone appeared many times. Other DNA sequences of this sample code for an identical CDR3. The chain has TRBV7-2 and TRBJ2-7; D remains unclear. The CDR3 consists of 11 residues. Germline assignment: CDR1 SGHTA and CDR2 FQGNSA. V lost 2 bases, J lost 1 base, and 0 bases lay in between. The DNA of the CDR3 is TGTGCCAGCAGCTTATCCTACGAGCAGTACTTC. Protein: CASSLSYEQYF.

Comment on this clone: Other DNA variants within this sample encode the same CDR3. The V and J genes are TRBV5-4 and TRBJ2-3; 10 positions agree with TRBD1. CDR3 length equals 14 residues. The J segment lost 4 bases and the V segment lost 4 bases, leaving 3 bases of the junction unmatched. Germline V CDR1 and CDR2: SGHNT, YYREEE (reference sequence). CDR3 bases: TGTGCCAGCAGCCAGGGACAGGGGCCAGATACGCAGTATTTT. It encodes CASSQGQGPDTQYF.

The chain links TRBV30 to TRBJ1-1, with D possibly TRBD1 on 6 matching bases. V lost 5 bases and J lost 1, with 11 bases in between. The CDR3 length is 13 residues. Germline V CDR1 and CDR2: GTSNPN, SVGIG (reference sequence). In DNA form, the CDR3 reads TGTGCCTGGGGAAGGGGGACGAACACTGAAGCTTTCTTT. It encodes CAWGRGTNTEAFF.

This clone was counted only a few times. CDR3 nucleotides: TGTGCCAGCAGCCCGCAAACGGATACGCAGTATTTT. It codes for CASSPQTDTQYF. The chain recombines TRBV5-4 with TRBJ2-3; D is uncertain. Trimming removed 4 bases at V and 6 bases at J, with 9 bases between. From germline, CDR1 is SGHNT and CDR2 YYREEE (reference sequence). This CDR3 has 12 amino acids.

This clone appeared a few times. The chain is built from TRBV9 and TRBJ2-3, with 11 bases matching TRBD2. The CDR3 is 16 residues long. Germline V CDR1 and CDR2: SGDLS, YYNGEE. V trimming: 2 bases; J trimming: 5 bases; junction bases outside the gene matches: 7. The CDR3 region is CASSVPLAGGRDTQYF. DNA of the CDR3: TGTGCCAGCAGCGTTCCGCTAGCGGGAGGTAGAGATACGCAGTATTTT.

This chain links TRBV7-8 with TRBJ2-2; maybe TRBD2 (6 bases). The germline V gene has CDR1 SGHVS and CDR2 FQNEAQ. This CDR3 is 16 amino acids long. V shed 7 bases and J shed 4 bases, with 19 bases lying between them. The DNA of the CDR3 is TGTGCCAGCAACCTCGACAGCCCGCGGGGCACCGGGGAGCTGTTTTTT. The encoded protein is CASNLDSPRGTGELFF.

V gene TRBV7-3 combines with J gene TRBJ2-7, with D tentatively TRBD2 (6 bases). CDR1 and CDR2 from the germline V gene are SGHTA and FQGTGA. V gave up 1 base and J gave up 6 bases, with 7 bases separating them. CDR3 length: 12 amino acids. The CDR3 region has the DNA TGTGCCAGCAGCTTAAATAGCGGCGAGCAGTACTTC. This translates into CASSLNSGEQYF.

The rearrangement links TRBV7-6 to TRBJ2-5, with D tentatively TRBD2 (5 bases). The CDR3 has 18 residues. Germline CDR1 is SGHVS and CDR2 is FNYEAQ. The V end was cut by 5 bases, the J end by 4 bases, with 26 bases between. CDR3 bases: TGTGCCAGCAGCGATGCCGCCAGAAGCCTCCCCCGGGGAGAGACCCAGTACTTC. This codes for CASSDAARSLPRGETQYF.

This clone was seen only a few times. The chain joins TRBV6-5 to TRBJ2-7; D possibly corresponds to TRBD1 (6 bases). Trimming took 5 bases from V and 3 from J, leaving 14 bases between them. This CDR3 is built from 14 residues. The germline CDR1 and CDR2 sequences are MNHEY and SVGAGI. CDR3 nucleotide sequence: TGTGCCAGCAGTACCAGACAGGATCGCTACGAGCAGTACTTC. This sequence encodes CASSTRQDRYEQYF.

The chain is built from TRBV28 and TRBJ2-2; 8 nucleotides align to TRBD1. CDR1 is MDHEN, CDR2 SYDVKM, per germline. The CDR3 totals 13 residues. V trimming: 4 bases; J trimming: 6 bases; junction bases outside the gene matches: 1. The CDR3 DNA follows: TGTGCCAGCAGTTGGACAGGGCCCGGGGAGCTGTTTTTT. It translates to CASSWTGPGELFF.